What follows are 20 T cell receptor beta chains derived from one specimen sequenced in a study of identical twins. TCRdb called the 5' RACE reads again in MiXCR, with one record for every CDR3 protein. The table shows 200,000 to 300,000 distinct CDR3 sequences, with approximately 12% occurring only once. This sample also appeared in a second study, on yellow fever vaccine responses in identical twins.

The sample was memory (CD45RO+) T cells sorted from blood. Receptors were obtained from a woman between 18 and 29 years old in good health.

This chain uses TRBV6-1 with TRBJ2-2, with 8 bases aligning to TRBD2. Germline V lookup: CDR1 MNHNS, CDR2 SASEGT. The CDR3 spans 14 residues. V was clipped by 6 bases and J by 5 bases; unmatched bases: 5. Here the CDR3 reads CASRGAGETGELFF. The CDR3 nucleotides read TGTGCCAGCAGGGGAGCGGGAGAGACCGGGGAGCTGTTTTTT.

The table lists this clonotype with many counts. The chain combines TRBV6-5 with TRBJ2-5, with 15 positions matching TRBD2. Germline lookup yields CDR1 MNHEY and CDR2 SVGAGI. V was clipped by 3 bases and J by 3 bases; unmatched bases: 2. The CDR3 loop spans 16 amino acids. CDR3: CASSYGLAGGEETQYF. CDR3 nucleotide sequence: TGTGCCAGCAGTTATGGACTAGCGGGGGGGGAAGAGACCCAGTACTTC.

At least ten counts were recorded for this clonotype. V usage is TRBV20-1 and J usage is TRBJ1-5; D gene ambiguous. The CDR3 has 12 amino acids. The V and J ends lost 1 base and 7 bases respectively, with 8 bases between them. Germline V gene sequence: CDR1 DFQATT, CDR2 SNEGSKA (reference sequence). The CDR3 bases are TGCAGTGCTAGAGCTGGGTTACAGCCCCAGCATTTT. This codes for CSARAGLQPQHF.

This chain connects TRBV5-6 to TRBJ1-5; no firm D call. Deletions cut 2 bases from V and 1 base from J, with 7 bases between. Germline CDR1 SGHDT, CDR2 YYEEEE. There are 14 residues in the CDR3. The CDR3 DNA reads TGTGCCAGCAGCTTCGGGATAAGCAATCAGCCCCAGCATTTT. Translation: CASSFGISNQPQHF.

This clonotype was observed a handful of times. The rearrangement joins TRBV20-1 to TRBJ2-3; tentatively, D is TRBD1 (5 bases). Between the trimmed V and J ends, which lost 1 base and 7 bases, there was a span of 21 bases. CDR3 size: 16 residues. The germline gives CDR1 DFQATT, CDR2 SNEGSKA (reference sequence). The CDR3 sequence is CSARGAARALTNTQYF. The CDR3 DNA sequence: TGCAGTGCTAGAGGTGCGGCCAGGGCACTTACGAATACGCAGTATTTT.

The V call is TRBV14, the J call TRBJ2-1; 11 nucleotides agree with TRBD2. V shed 1 base and J 4 bases; nucleotides not matched to a gene: 6. The CDR3 spans 17 residues. Looked up from germline, CDR1 is SGHDN and CDR2 is FVKESK. Written as DNA, the CDR3 is TGTGCCAGCAGCCAAGGCCCGGGACTAGCGGAGTACAATGAGCAGTTCTTC. Translation: CASSQGPGLAEYNEQFF. Full variable domain (missing parts from reference TRBV14 and TRBJ2-1): EAGVTQFPSHSVIEKGQTVTLRCDPISGHDNLYWYRRVMGKEIKFLLHFVKESKQDESGMPNNRFLAERTGGTYSTLKVQPAELEDSGVYFCASSQGPGLAEYNEQFFGPGTRLTVL.

This clonotype was observed at least ten times. The CDR3 region has the DNA TGTGCCAGCAGTGAAAATTCCCTGGGCAGGGGACCCGAGCAGTACTTC. This translates into CASSENSLGRGPEQYF. The chain recombines TRBV2 with TRBJ2-7; perhaps TRBD1 as D (6 bases). The CDR3 has 16 residues. Germline-derived CDR1 and CDR2 are SNHLY and FYNNEI. V gave up 2 bases and J gave up 6 bases, with 20 bases separating them.

J is TRBJ2-2 and V is TRBV3-1; TRBD2 might be the D (5 bases). Trimming removed 4 bases from V and 6 bases from J, with 24 bases in between. The germline V gene has CDR1 LGHDT and CDR2 YNNKEL (reference sequence). This CDR3 spans 18 amino acids. Written as DNA, the CDR3 is TGTGCCAGCAGCCCTCAGTCGAATGGCGGGCCCCACGCCGGGGAGCTGTTTTTT. Translating gives CASSPQSNGGPHAGELFF. Looking up the rest from reference TRBV3-1 and TRBJ2-2 gives the full variable domain: DTAVSQTPKYLVTQMGNDKSIKCEQNLGHDTMYWYKQDSKKFLKIMFSYNNKELIINETVPNRFSPKSPDKAHLNLHINSLELGDSAVYFCASSPQSNGGPHAGELFFGEGSRLTVL.

The CDR3 loop reads CASSFPLAGEEGAYNEQFF. CDR3 DNA: TGTGCCAGCAGTTTCCCCCTAGCGGGAGAAGAAGGGGCCTACAATGAGCAGTTCTTC. The chain carries TRBV28 and TRBJ2-1, with TRBD2 matching over 10 bases. Trimming cost V 3 bases and J 2 bases; bases outside gene matches: 13. Germline V gene lookup returns CDR1 MDHEN and CDR2 SYDVKM. This CDR3 has 19 residues.

This rearrangement joins TRBV10-2 to TRBJ2-7, with TRBD1 matching 9 bases. The CDR3 totals 14 residues. Germline V lookup: CDR1 WSHSY, CDR2 SAAADI. J gave up 3 bases and V 0 bases, and 0 bases lay outside the gene matches. In DNA form, the CDR3 reads TGCGCCAGCAGTGAGTCGGGACAGGGCTACGAGCAGTACTTC. Translation gives CASSESGQGYEQYF.

This clonotype came up many times. This chain links TRBV3-1 with TRBJ1-3, with 8 nucleotides matching TRBD1. The junction had 9 bases not matched to a gene; V was cut back by 5 bases and J by 9 bases. Germline assignment: CDR1 LGHDT and CDR2 YNNKEL (reference sequence). The CDR3 extends over 14 amino acids. In DNA, the CDR3 is TGTGCCAGCAGCAAACGCAGGGGGCAGTCCACCATATATTTT. This gives the protein CASSKRRGQSTIYF.

The V call is TRBV5-1, the J call TRBJ2-5, with 8 bases aligning to TRBD2. The V gene's germline CDR1 is SGHRS and CDR2 YFSETQ. J lost 0 bases, V lost 4 bases, and 2 bases had no gene match. The CDR3 loop spans 14 amino acids. CDR3 residues: CASSPSGYQETQYF. CDR3 nucleotides: TGCGCCAGCAGCCCTAGCGGGTACCAAGAGACCCAGTACTTC.

This clonotype was seen more than once but under ten times. A read error may produce the germline difference seen at one junction end. This chain joins TRBV6-1 and TRBJ1-4, with TRBD1 identical over 7 bases. The V gene's germline CDR1 is MNHNS and CDR2 SASEGT. This CDR3 contains 15 residues. DNA for the CDR3: TGTGCCAGCAGGGAAGGGGGCAATAACAATGAAAAACTGTTTTTT. Translated, it gives CASREGGNNNEKLFF.

This clonotype came up a few times. The gene calls are TRBV7-2 and TRBJ2-2; 10 bases fit TRBD2. The ends lost 5 bases at V and 8 bases at J; junction bases unmatched: 11. Per the germline V gene, CDR1 is SGHTA and CDR2 is FQGNSA. The CDR3 has 16 amino acids. The CDR3 DNA reads as TGTGCCAGCAGCCTCCTCGGGACTAGCGCTATGGGGGAGCTGTTTTTT. Protein: CASSLLGTSAMGELFF.

This clonotype has at least ten counts. The chain is built from TRBV29-1 and TRBJ2-1; the match to TRBD2 covers 11 bases. This CDR3 spans 14 amino acids. Unmatched junction bases numbered 7, after V lost 2 bases and J lost 10 bases. Germline assignment: CDR1 SQVTM and CDR2 ANQGSEA. The CDR3 DNA follows: TGCAGCGTTGAAACCGGACTAGCGGGTGAAGAGCAGTTCTTC. This sequence encodes CSVETGLAGEEQFF.

This sequence joins TRBV11-2 and TRBJ2-1; TRBD2 matches at 16 bases. V shed 1 base and J 8 bases; nucleotides not matched to a gene: 14. The CDR3 consists of 20 residues. CDR1 and CDR2 from the germline V gene are SGHAT and FQNNGV. CDR3 sequence (DNA): TGTGCCAGCAGCTTAGTCCCCACTGGGACTAGCGGGGGGGGGTGGGATGAGCAGTTCTTC. It encodes CASSLVPTGTSGGGWDEQFF.

This clonotype was picked up a small number of times. The chain has TRBV3-1 and TRBJ1-2; D not certain. Germline lookup yields CDR1 LGHDT and CDR2 YNNKEL (reference sequence). The CDR3 extends over 15 amino acids. The V gene lost 2 bases and the J gene lost 4 bases, with 14 bases spanning the gap. The CDR3 is CASSQSRTGSYGYTF. DNA of the CDR3: TGTGCCAGCAGCCAAAGCCGGACGGGTAGCTATGGCTACACCTTC.

The genes are TRBV5-1 and TRBJ2-3; 7 positions agree with TRBD2. This CDR3 is 16 amino acids long. V lost 5 bases and J lost 3; bases outside the gene matches: 12. Germline-derived CDR1 and CDR2 are SGHRS and YFSETQ. CDR3 loop: CASRGKAGVTTDTQYF. Written as DNA, the CDR3 is TGCGCCAGCAGGGGAAAGGCGGGAGTTACAACAGATACGCAGTATTTT. The complete variable domain, with remaining parts taken from reference TRBV5-1 and TRBJ2-3, reads KAGVTQTPRYLIKTRGQQVTLSCSPISGHRSVSWYQQTPGQGLQFLFEYFSETQRNKGNFPGRFSGRQFSNSRSEMNVSTLELGDSALYLCASRGKAGVTTDTQYFGPGTRLTVL.

At least ten counts were recorded for this clonotype. The V and J genes are TRBV4-2 and TRBJ2-1; TRBD2 matches at 11 bases. This CDR3 region has 19 residues. Germline V gene sequence: CDR1 LGHNA, CDR2 YNFKEQ. The trim removed 0 bases at V and 8 bases at J, leaving 15 bases unmatched. In DNA form, the CDR3 reads TGTGCCAGCAGCCAAGATGTGGGTATTTTAGCGGGGGGGCGGCATGAGCAGTTCTTC. The encoded protein is CASSQDVGILAGGRHEQFF.

The chain recombines TRBV6-1 with TRBJ2-7, with 8 bases fitting TRBD1. V shed 6 bases and J 3 bases; nucleotides not matched to a gene: 13. CDR1 is MNHNS and CDR2 is SASEGT in the germline V gene. There are 16 residues in the CDR3. The CDR3 DNA is TGTGCCAGCAGCCGTACCTCGACAGGGGCTAGCTACGAGCAGTACTTC. Translation: CASSRTSTGASYEQYF.